These 24 T cell receptor beta chains came from one sample sequenced in a study of beta chain features in type 1 diabetes. Study-wide points: Significant though moderate, a shortening of TCRB CDR3s appeared in all four CD4+ subsets of Type 1 diabetes patients.

These receptors have no identified antigens. The sequenced template was cDNA made from the entire isolated RNA. Some clones are missing from TCRdb's copy, which holds only in-frame ones; the method was immunoSEQ multiplex PCR. The table shows over 150,000 clones, with under 13% occurring only once. Sequencing was performed on central memory CD4+ T cells from blood. These receptors all come from a young man with type 1 diabetes.

This chain connects TRBV6-1 to TRBJ1-2, with a tentative D call TRBD1 (5 bases). Germline lookup yields CDR1 MNHNS and CDR2 SASEGT. With 7 bases removed from V and 3 bases from J, the gap between germline ends came to 9 bases. There are 12 residues in the CDR3. The CDR3 loop reads CASTPTDYGYTF. DNA for the CDR3: TGTGCCAGCACCCCGACAGACTATGGCTACACCTTC.

About this clone itself: This specimen includes other DNA sequences encoding the same CDR3. The chain recombines TRBV11-2 with TRBJ2-2; D unclear. Germline V gene lookup returns CDR1 SGHAT and CDR2 FQNNGV. The CDR3 covers 14 residues. V was shortened by 1 base and J by 5 bases, with 8 bases between the two germline ends. CDR3 coding DNA: TGTGCCAGCAGCTTAGCGTCTCGGACCGGGGAGCTGTTTTTT. This translates into CASSLASRTGELFF. The full variable domain, with the rest looked up from reference TRBV11-2 and TRBJ2-2, is EAGVAQSPRYKIIEKRQSVAFWCNPISGHATLYWYQQILGQGPKLLIQFQNNGVVDDSQLPKDRFSAERLKGVDSTLKIQPAKLEDSAVYLCASSLASRTGELFFGEGSRLTVL.

As regards this clone: This specimen includes other DNA sequences encoding the same CDR3. The chain uses TRBV9 and TRBJ2-5, with D possibly being TRBD2 (6 bases). V lost 3 bases and J lost 5, with 14 bases in between. Germline CDR1 SGDLS, CDR2 YYNGEE. The CDR3 consists of 14 residues. The CDR3: CASSAGTAGETQYF. For the CDR3, the DNA is TGTGCCAGCAGCGCAGGGACGGCGGGGGAGACCCAGTACTTC.

This chain links TRBV28 with TRBJ2-1, with TRBD2 matching over 12 bases. Germline V gives CDR1 MDHEN, CDR2 SYDVKM. With V trimmed by 7 bases and J by 7 bases, 8 bases remained unmatched. This CDR3 spans 15 amino acids. CDR3 in DNA: TGTGCCAGCAAGGTTCTAGCGGGAGGGAGGAATGAGCAGTTCTTC. This gives the protein CASKVLAGGRNEQFF.

This clone was detected a few times. The rearrangement uses TRBV4-3 and TRBJ2-1, with D tentatively TRBD2 (5 bases). Germline V gene lookup returns CDR1 LGHNA and CDR2 YSLEER. CDR3 size: 13 residues. V shed 6 bases and J shed 6 bases, with 12 bases lying between them. In nucleotides, the CDR3 is TGCGCCAGCAGTCAGATACTAGGCAATGAGCAGTTCTTC. It translates to CASSQILGNEQFF.

The genes are TRBV10-3 and TRBJ2-1; D may be TRBD1 (5 bases). CDR3 length equals 14 residues. Trimming cost V 4 bases and J 6 bases, with 13 bases left between them. Germline CDR1 is ENHRY and CDR2 is SYGVKD. The CDR3 nucleotides read TGTGCCATCAGTGTGCGAAAGGACACCAATGAGCAGTTCTTC. Translated: CAISVRKDTNEQFF.

This clone turned up a few times. This chain links TRBV7-8 with TRBJ2-5; D call uncertain. The germline V gene has CDR1 SGHVS and CDR2 FQNEAQ. The CDR3 spans 16 residues. V was shortened by 0 bases and J by 1 base, with 12 bases between the two germline ends. This CDR3 is CASSLAFGAVQETQYF. In DNA, the CDR3 is TGTGCCAGCAGCTTAGCCTTCGGAGCTGTCCAAGAGACCCAGTACTTC. The full variable domain, rest sourced from reference TRBV7-8 and TRBJ2-5, is GAGVSQSPRYKVAKRGQDVALRCDPISGHVSLFWYQQALGQGPEFLTYFQNEAQLDKSGLPSDRFFAERPEGSVSTLKIQRTQQEDSAVYLCASSLAFGAVQETQYFGPGTRLLVL.

This clone was detected a few times. The chain joins TRBV7-6 to TRBJ2-1; tentative D call: TRBD2 (6 bases). CDR3 length: 14 amino acids. CDR1 SGHVS and CDR2 FNYEAQ come from the germline V gene. V was pared by 1 base and J by 5 bases, with 9 bases between. The chain's CDR3 is CASSLVLADNEQFF. The CDR3 DNA reads as TGTGCCAGCAGCTTAGTACTAGCCGACAATGAGCAGTTCTTC.

V is TRBV18 and J is TRBJ2-2; D is ambiguous. CDR3 length: 13 residues. V dropped 3 bases and J dropped 0 bases, with 2 bases sitting between them. Germline V lookup: CDR1 KGHSH, CDR2 LQKENI. The CDR3 loop reads CASSPSNTGELFF. The CDR3 DNA follows: TGTGCCAGCTCACCCTCGAACACCGGGGAGCTGTTTTTT.

V is TRBV29-1 and J is TRBJ2-5, with 12 bases matching TRBD1. Germline lookup yields CDR1 SQVTM and CDR2 ANQGSEA. The CDR3 is 15 residues long. V dropped 4 bases and J dropped 5; count of bases not matched to a gene: 8. CDR3 protein: CSVVGDRGHSETQYF. The CDR3 DNA reads TGCAGCGTTGTGGGGGACAGGGGGCATTCGGAGACCCAGTACTTC.

The rearrangement uses TRBV15 and TRBJ2-1; no definite D call. Trimming pared 8 bases from V and 0 bases from J, leaving 8 bases between. CDR1 is LNHNV and CDR2 is YYDKDF in the germline V gene (reference sequence). The length of the CDR3 is 13 residues. DNA for the CDR3: TGTGCCACCTCCCTGAGCTCCTACAATGAGCAGTTCTTC. It encodes CATSLSSYNEQFF. Full variable domain (outside the CDR3, taken from reference TRBV15 and TRBJ2-1): DAMVIQNPRYQVTQFGKPVTLSCSQTLNHNVMYWYQQKSSQAPKLLFHYYDKDFNNEADTPDNFQSRRPNTSFCFLDIRSPGLGDTAMYLCATSLSSYNEQFFGPGTRLTVL.

V is TRBV5-1 and J is TRBJ1-2; TRBD1 is a possible D gene (6 bases). Germline lookup yields CDR1 SGHRS and CDR2 YFSETQ. Trimming removed 3 bases at V and 4 bases at J, with 13 bases between. CDR3 length equals 14 residues. Here the CDR3 reads CASSSRTASYGYTF. As DNA, the CDR3 is TGCGCCAGCAGCTCCCGGACAGCTAGCTATGGCTACACCTTC.

This chain links TRBV7-6 with TRBJ2-6, with D possibly TRBD2 on 5 matching bases. Germline CDR1 and CDR2: SGHVS and FNYEAQ. The CDR3 runs to 18 residues. V was trimmed by 7 bases and J by 0 bases, leaving 19 bases between them. CDR3 bases: TGTGCCAGCACTAATTATCCCCCGGGGAGCTCTGGGGCCAACGTCCTGACTTTC. Protein sequence: CASTNYPPGSSGANVLTF. The variable domain in full, with the rest retrieved from reference TRBV7-6 and TRBJ2-6, is GAGVSQSPRYKVTKRGQDVALRCDPISGHVSLYWYRQALGQGPEFLTYFNYEAQQDKSGLPNDRFSAERPEGSISTLTIQRTEQRDSAMYRCASTNYPPGSSGANVLTFGAGSRLTVL.

This clone showed up just a few times. The junction does not match germline at one end; this may be a read error. The chain employs TRBV27 and TRBJ2-1; 7 bases are shared with TRBD1. Germline V CDR1 and CDR2: MNHEY, SMNVEV (reference sequence). The CDR3 runs 16 residues. CDR3 DNA sequence: TGTGCCAGCAGTGTATCCGGGACAGCCTACTACAATGAGCAGTTCTTC. Its translation is CASSVSGTAYYNEQFF.

The rearrangement links TRBV28 to TRBJ1-4; a weak D match, TRBD1 (6 bases). The CDR3 consists of 15 residues. Trimming took off 7 bases at V and 8 bases at J, with 20 bases between the two ends. CDR1 and CDR2 (germline): MDHEN, SYDVKM. The CDR3 sequence: CASISISQGSEKLFF. The CDR3 DNA reads as TGTGCCAGCATATCGATATCCCAGGGGAGCGAAAAACTGTTTTTT.

This clone was found a few times. The V gene is TRBV27, the J gene TRBJ2-7, with a tentative D call TRBD2 (7 bases). V lost 5 bases, J lost 6 bases, and 20 bases lay in between. This CDR3 has 15 residues. From germline, CDR1 is MNHEY and CDR2 SMNVEV (reference sequence). The CDR3 protein is CASSDLGAGEFEQYF. In DNA, the CDR3 is TGTGCCAGCAGTGATCTGGGGGCGGGAGAGTTCGAGCAGTACTTC.

This chain connects TRBV7-2 to TRBJ1-5, with 8 nucleotides matching TRBD1. Trimming at V came to 5 bases and at J to 4 bases, leaving 10 bases not matched to a gene. Germline CDR1 is SGHTA and CDR2 is FQGNSA. The CDR3 consists of 16 residues. The CDR3 sequence is CASSGGGTGINQPQHF. The CDR3 region has the DNA TGTGCCAGCAGCGGAGGCGGGACAGGAATTAATCAGCCCCAGCATTTT.

This clone showed up just a few times. The chain recombines TRBV28 with TRBJ2-7; weak D call: TRBD1 (6 bases). The CDR3 covers 16 residues. Germline CDR1 MDHEN, CDR2 SYDVKM. The V end was cut by 4 bases, the J end by 2 bases, with 18 bases between. The CDR3 spells CASSSIGQSGTYEQYF. CDR3 nucleotide sequence: TGTGCCAGCAGTTCGATTGGACAGTCGGGAACCTACGAGCAGTACTTC.

The chain employs TRBV11-1 and TRBJ2-1; 8 positions agree with TRBD2. Unmatched junction bases numbered 13, after V lost 5 bases and J lost 10 bases. Germline CDR1 is SGHAT and CDR2 is FQDESV (reference sequence). The CDR3 covers 15 residues. The CDR3 DNA is TGTGCCAGCAGCACCCGGGAGGGGCGCCTCAACGAGCAGTTCTTC. It yields the protein CASSTREGRLNEQFF.

The table lists this clone with a few counts. The chain links TRBV7-3 to TRBJ2-2; 15 nucleotides align to TRBD2. V lost 5 bases, J lost 6 bases, and 10 bases stayed unmatched. This CDR3 comprises 18 residues. The germline V gene encodes CDR1 SGHTA and CDR2 FQGTGA. CDR3 sequence (DNA): TGTGCCAGCAGCCCCGGACTAGCGGGAGGGTATTTGGCCGGGGAGCTGTTTTTT. This translates into CASSPGLAGGYLAGELFF.

This clone came up once. The chain couples TRBV28 to TRBJ2-7, with TRBD2 matching 14 bases. Germline V gives CDR1 MDHEN, CDR2 SYDVKM. This CDR3 comprises 15 residues. Trimming took 5 bases from V and 4 from J; bases not matched to a gene: 4. The CDR3 sequence is CASSGLAGGIYEQYF. DNA of the CDR3: TGTGCCAGCAGTGGACTAGCGGGAGGCATTTACGAGCAGTACTTC.

The genes are TRBV5-8 and TRBJ2-7, with D tentatively TRBD2 (7 bases). V was cut by 3 bases and J by 2 bases, with 18 bases left in between. This CDR3 has 16 residues. Germline CDR1 and CDR2: SGHTS and YDEGEE. The CDR3 coding sequence is TGTGCCAGCAGCTCCCGGGGGGCAGGGTTCACCTACGAGCAGTACTTC. This gives the protein CASSSRGAGFTYEQYF.

V gene TRBV5-1 combines with J gene TRBJ2-5; 13 nucleotides align to TRBD2. V lost 4 bases, J lost 4 bases, and 7 bases stayed unmatched. Per germline, CDR1 SGHRS and CDR2 YFSETQ. The CDR3 covers 16 residues. The CDR3 region has the DNA TGCGCCAGCAGCATCACTAGCGGGAGGGCCCGAGAGACCCAGTACTTC. It translates to CASSITSGRARETQYF.

The chain is built from TRBV28 and TRBJ2-7; D call uncertain. CDR1 and CDR2 from the germline V gene are MDHEN and SYDVKM. The V and J ends lost 4 bases and 5 bases respectively, with 15 bases between them. CDR3 length: 14 amino acids. The chain's CDR3 is CASSSTSLPNEQYF. In DNA form, the CDR3 reads TGTGCCAGCAGTTCCACCTCACTTCCCAACGAGCAGTACTTC. Variable domain in full (rest from reference TRBV28 and TRBJ2-7): DVKVTQSSRYLVKRTGEKVFLECVQDMDHENMFWYRQDPGLGLRLIYFSYDVKMKEKGDIPEGYSVSREKKERFSLILESASTNQTSMYLCASSSTSLPNEQYFGPGTRLTVT.